Sequencing of this TCR beta chain was carried out in a study of blood T cell repertoires in COVID-19. Germline CDR1 SGDLS, CDR2 YYNGEE. CDR3 size: 15 residues. Trimming at V came to 0 bases and at J to 4 bases, leaving 2 bases not matched to a gene. TCRdb's copy holds only in-frame clones and misses some; the assay was immunoSEQ multiplex PCR. This sample yields over 600,000 clones, of which about 90% are seen a single time; more than 0.25% belongs to the top ten. For this clone: This sample includes further DNA sequences coding for the same CDR3.

The sequence came from a woman aged 18-35 years with acute or convalescent COVID-19. The chain has TRBV9 and TRBJ2-7; TRBD2 aligns across 12 bases. The sequenced material came from peripheral blood. CDR3 nucleotide sequence: TGTGCCAGCAGCGTAGCTAGCGGGGGGGCGTACGAGCAGTACTTC. Its translation: CASSVASGGAYEQYF.